The 10 T cell receptor beta chains presented below share a single source sample, sequenced in a study of T-cell memory formation after mild COVID-19. From the 5' RACE reads, TCRdb called clonotypes with MiXCR, one entry per CDR3 protein. This table holds approximately 190,000 distinct CDR3 sequences, around 20% found once. Material for sequencing was PBMCs or a T cell subset sorted from them (not recorded which). These TCRs come from an adult woman who had mild COVID-19 (a few samples of this study predate the infection). Cell type and time point are not known.

The CDR3 spells CASNAGTYTEAFF. CDR3 nucleotide sequence: TGCGCCAGCAATGCAGGGACTTACACTGAAGCTTTCTTT. J is TRBJ1-1 and V is TRBV5-1; weak D call: TRBD1 (5 bases). Germline-derived CDR1 and CDR2 are SGHRS and YFSETQ. CDR3 length: 13 amino acids. Trimming left V 6 bases short and J 3 bases short, with 12 bases between.

This clonotype has just a few counts. This chain links TRBV20-1 with TRBJ1-2; D gene ambiguous. V was shortened by 1 base and J by 6 bases, with 6 bases between the two germline ends. Germline loops: CDR1 DFQATT, CDR2 SNEGSKA (reference sequence). The CDR3 extends over 11 amino acids. Here the CDR3 reads CSARAADGYTF. CDR3 bases: TGCAGTGCTAGAGCAGCGGATGGCTACACCTTC.

The chain couples TRBV20-1 to TRBJ1-6, with D unresolved. This CDR3 is 12 amino acids long. Germline V CDR1 and CDR2: DFQATT, SNEGSKA (reference sequence). V was pared by 3 bases and J by 13 bases, with 13 bases between. CDR3 amino acids: CSASRRQSPLHF. CDR3 DNA sequence: TGCAGTGCTAGTAGGCGCCAGTCGCCCCTCCACTTT.

The chain is built from TRBV12-3 or TRBV12-4 and TRBJ1-4; no clear D. V gave up 3 bases and J gave up 4 bases, with 12 bases separating them. The CDR3 totals 15 residues. For the CDR3, the DNA is TGTGCCAGCAGTTTCCCGGAAGGGAATAATGAAAAACTGTTTTTT. It codes for CASSFPEGNNEKLFF.

The rearrangement links TRBV29-1 to TRBJ2-7; 7 bases map to TRBD1. The V and J ends lost 7 bases and 0 bases, in that order; junction bases with no gene match: 3. CDR1 and CDR2 (germline): SQVTM, ANQGSEA. The CDR3 totals 12 residues. As DNA, the CDR3 is TGCAGCGCTCGGGACAGCTCCTACGAGCAGTACTTC. Protein sequence: CSARDSSYEQYF.

The chain employs TRBV7-3 and TRBJ2-1, with 8 bases fitting TRBD2. J lost 0 bases, V lost 0 bases, and 1 base had no gene match. This CDR3 has 16 residues. The germline V gene has CDR1 SGHTA and CDR2 FQGTGA. The CDR3 protein is CASSLTAGASYNEQFF. The CDR3 DNA is TGTGCCAGCAGCTTAACAGCGGGAGCCTCCTACAATGAGCAGTTCTTC.

The chain combines TRBV7-2 with TRBJ1-2; D is ambiguous. This CDR3 contains 17 residues. The germline gives CDR1 SGHTA, CDR2 FQGNSA. Trimming removed 5 bases from V and 2 bases from J, with 21 bases in between. CDR3 loop: CASSGLSPGNQNYGYTF. The CDR3 DNA is TGTGCCAGCAGCGGCCTATCCCCGGGAAACCAAAACTATGGCTACACCTTC.

This clonotype was picked up a small number of times. This sequence joins TRBV18 and TRBJ2-7; possibly TRBD1 for D (6 bases). Trimming shortened V by 6 bases and J by 5 bases, and 14 bases separated the two germline ends. The CDR3 covers 13 residues. From germline, CDR1 is KGHSH and CDR2 LQKENI. This chain's CDR3 is CASSPRGNDEQYF. As DNA, the CDR3 is TGTGCCAGCTCCCCAAGGGGGAACGACGAGCAGTACTTC.

This clonotype was found a few times. The gene calls are TRBV11-3 and TRBJ2-5; D is possibly TRBD2 (5 bases). The ends were cut back, 5 bases at V and 2 bases at J, with 9 bases in the middle. The CDR3 extends over 13 amino acids. The V gene's germline CDR1 is SGHNT and CDR2 YENEEA. CDR3 sequence (DNA): TGTGCCAGCAGCATCGGACTTCAAGAGACCCAGTACTTC. This codes for CASSIGLQETQYF.

This clonotype occurred a few times. The chain links TRBV7-9 to TRBJ2-1; D is uncertain. V shed 4 bases and J shed 9 bases, with 13 bases lying between them. Germline-derived CDR1 and CDR2 are SEHNR and FQNEAQ (reference sequence). The CDR3 sequence is 13 residues long. This chain's CDR3 is CASSSTSLGEQFF. The CDR3 DNA is TGTGCCAGCAGCTCGACATCTCTCGGTGAGCAGTTCTTC.